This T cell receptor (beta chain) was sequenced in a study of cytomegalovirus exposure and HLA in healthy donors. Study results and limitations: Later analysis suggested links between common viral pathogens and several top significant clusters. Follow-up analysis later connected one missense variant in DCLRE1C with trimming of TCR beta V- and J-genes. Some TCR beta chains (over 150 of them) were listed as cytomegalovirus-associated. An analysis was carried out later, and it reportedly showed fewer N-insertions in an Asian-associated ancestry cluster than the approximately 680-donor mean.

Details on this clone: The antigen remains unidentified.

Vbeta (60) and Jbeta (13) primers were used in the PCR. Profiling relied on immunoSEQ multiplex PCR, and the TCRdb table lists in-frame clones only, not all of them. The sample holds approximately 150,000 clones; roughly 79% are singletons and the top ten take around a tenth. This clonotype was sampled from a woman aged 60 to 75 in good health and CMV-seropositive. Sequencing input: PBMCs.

CDR3 nucleotides: TGTGCCAGCAGGCAGGGCGGGGTTCCAGAGACCCAGTACTTC. It encodes CASRQGGVPETQYF. The J gene is TRBJ2-5, the V gene TRBV6-6; a weak D match, TRBD2 (6 bases). CDR1 is MNHNY, CDR2 SVGAGI, per germline (reference sequence). V shed 6 bases and J shed 4 bases, with 15 bases lying between them. The CDR3 runs to 14 residues.